This T cell receptor (beta chain) was recovered during a study of OX40 agonist ivuxolimab in advanced cancers. The CDR3 runs to 16 residues. Germline V gives CDR1 SSHAT, CDR2 FNYEAQ (reference sequence). The V segment lost 4 bases and the J segment 0 bases; nucleotides outside the gene matches: 7. In this sample, this clone turned up once. The table came from immunoSEQ multiplex PCR; TCRdb's copy has only in-frame clones and leaves some out. The table has tens of thousands of clones, roughly 80% seen once. The V and J genes are TRBV7-7 and TRBJ2-3; 7 positions agree with TRBD1. This sequence was found in an adult with an advanced solid tumor such as melanoma, head and neck, liver or kidney cancer. The source material was CD4+ or CD8+ T cells sorted from blood, sampled in a trial of the OX40 agonist ivuxolimab. CDR3 DNA sequence: TGTGCCAGCAGCTCCCCGGGACAGAATAGCACAGATACGCAGTATTTT. As protein: CASSSPGQNSTDTQYF.